These 26 T cell receptor beta chains share one sample of origin, sequenced in a study of blood T cell repertoires in COVID-19 (dated by TCRdb to about 2020). Libraries were made using the immunoSEQ multiplex PCR assay. Not all clones reach the TCRdb copy of this immuneACCESS table, which keeps in-frame sequences only. Checked studies attribute under half of the gap to unresolved V genes and leave the rest unexplained. This sample holds 200,000 to 300,000 clones; approximately 85% were observed only once. Together, the top ten hold about 4.5% of the sample. Sequenced sample: peripheral blood. These receptors all stem from a woman in her 70s with acute or convalescent COVID-19.

Note on this clone: The same CDR3 arises from other DNA sequences in this sample as well. V gene TRBV12-3 or TRBV12-4 combines with J gene TRBJ2-1, with 7 nucleotides matching TRBD2. CDR3 length: 13 residues. Germline trimming cut 0 bases from V and 7 bases from J; bases unmatched to any gene: 0. The CDR3 here is CASSLAGGNEQFF. The CDR3 nucleotides are TGTGCCAGCAGTTTAGCGGGGGGGAATGAGCAGTTCTTC.

The J gene is TRBJ1-2, the V gene TRBV6-1; 9 bases match TRBD1. This CDR3 is 14 amino acids long. V was clipped by 2 bases and J by 5 bases; unmatched bases: 3. CDR1 MNHNS and CDR2 SASEGT come from the germline V gene. Written as DNA, the CDR3 is TGTGCCAGCAGTGAACCGGGACAGGGATATGGCTACACCTTC. This codes for CASSEPGQGYGYTF.

The genes are TRBV6-6 and TRBJ2-3; D gene ambiguous. The V and J ends lost 2 bases and 2 bases respectively, with 11 bases between them. From germline, CDR1 is MNHNY and CDR2 SVGAGI (reference sequence). The CDR3 contains 15 residues. CDR3 region: CASSYGTTYTDTQYF. CDR3 coding DNA: TGTGCCAGCAGTTACGGAACTACCTACACAGATACGCAGTATTTT.

The chain has TRBV7-9 and TRBJ1-2; D may be TRBD1 (5 bases). CDR3 length: 13 residues. CDR1 is SEHNR, CDR2 FQNEAQ, per germline (reference sequence). V dropped 2 bases and J dropped 7 bases, with 11 bases sitting between them. The CDR3 loop is CASSLRSGSGYTF. The CDR3, as DNA: TGTGCCAGCAGCTTACGATCAGGGTCTGGCTACACCTTC.

This clone was detected only once. The V call is TRBV2, the J call TRBJ1-2; 9 nucleotides match TRBD1. Per the germline V gene, CDR1 is SNHLY and CDR2 is FYNNEI. The CDR3 loop spans 15 amino acids. The V and J ends lost 6 bases and 3 bases, in that order; junction bases with no gene match: 8. The CDR3 DNA reads as TGTGCCAGCAGGTGGGGGGACAGGGAGGACTATGGCTACACCTTC. Its protein product is CASRWGDREDYGYTF. The full variable domain, in which reference TRBV2 and TRBJ1-2 provide the parts outside the CDR3, is EPEVTQTPSHQVTQMGQEVILRCVPISNHLYFYWYRQILGQKVEFLVSFYNNEISEKSEIFDDQFSVERPDGSNFTLKIRSTKLEDSAMYFCASRWGDREDYGYTFGSGTRLTVV.

The chain links TRBV7-2 to TRBJ2-3; 7 bases map to TRBD1. J lost 0 bases, V lost 5 bases, and 8 bases had no gene match. The germline V gene has CDR1 SGHTA and CDR2 FQGNSA. The CDR3 has 16 residues. The CDR3 sequence: CASSAGTATSTDTQYF. In DNA, the CDR3 is TGTGCCAGCAGCGCAGGGACAGCTACTAGCACAGATACGCAGTATTTT.

This chain connects TRBV6-6 to TRBJ1-1; no clear D gene. The CDR3 loop spans 13 amino acids. The V end was cut by 2 bases, the J end by 2 bases, with 6 bases between. In germline, CDR1 is MNHNY, CDR2 SVGAGI (reference sequence). CDR3 region: CASSYLYNTEAFF. The CDR3 coding sequence is TGTGCCAGCAGTTACCTTTATAACACTGAAGCTTTCTTT.

The DNA for the CDR3 is TGTGCCAGCAGCCACGAAGGAGGGGGCTACACTGAAGCTTTCTTT. It translates to CASSHEGGGYTEAFF. The chain has TRBV3-1 (or the pseudogene TRBV3-2) and TRBJ1-1, with TRBD1 matching 7 bases. Germline loops: CDR1 LGHDT, CDR2 YNNKEL (reference sequence). Trimming at V came to 3 bases and at J to 3 bases, leaving 7 bases not matched to a gene. The CDR3 extends over 15 amino acids.

The rearrangement uses TRBV4-1 and TRBJ2-3; 7 bases match TRBD2. The V gene end was trimmed by 4 bases and the J gene end by 0 bases; junction bases not matched to a gene: 10. Germline lookup yields CDR1 MGHRA and CDR2 YSYEKL. This CDR3 comprises 17 residues. The CDR3 reads CASSPLPGLPSTDTQYF. The CDR3 bases are TGCGCCAGCAGCCCCTTACCGGGACTACCAAGCACAGATACGCAGTATTTT.

The chain joins TRBV7-2 to TRBJ1-6; 9 bases agree with TRBD1. The CDR3 extends over 15 amino acids. Germline V gene data show CDR1 as SGHTA and CDR2 as FQGNSA. With 0 bases clipped from V and 10 bases from J, the junction kept 4 bases outside the gene matches. CDR3 sequence: CASSLAGTGKSPLHF. DNA of the CDR3: TGTGCCAGCAGCTTAGCGGGGACAGGGAAGTCACCCCTCCACTTT.

This chain joins TRBV24-1 and TRBJ1-1; a weak D match, TRBD1 (5 bases). This CDR3 contains 15 residues. Trimming shortened V by 9 bases and J by 0 bases, and 16 bases separated the two germline ends. CDR1 and CDR2 from the germline V gene are KGHDR and SFDVKD. The CDR3 sequence: CATRGPTGLNTEAFF. In DNA, the CDR3 is TGTGCCACCCGCGGCCCAACAGGCCTGAACACTGAAGCTTTCTTT.

The V call is TRBV19, the J call TRBJ2-5, with D perhaps TRBD2 (6 bases). The CDR3 covers 16 residues. CDR1 and CDR2 from the germline V gene are LNHDA and SQIVND (reference sequence). Trimming cost V 7 bases and J 5 bases, with 23 bases left between them. CDR3 nucleotide sequence: TGTGCCAGTAAAATAGGCCGCGGGGTAGGAATGGAGACCCAGTACTTC. This codes for CASKIGRGVGMETQYF.

This clone was found a few times. The rearrangement joins TRBV28 to TRBJ2-7; TRBD1 aligns across 9 bases. Germline V gene sequence: CDR1 MDHEN, CDR2 SYDVKM. The J segment lost 5 bases and the V segment lost 6 bases, leaving 8 bases of the junction unmatched. The CDR3 is 14 amino acids. CDR3 DNA sequence: TGTGCCAGCAGCCGGGACAGGGAGATCGACGAGCAGTACTTC. Translated, it gives CASSRDREIDEQYF. The variable domain in full, completed from reference TRBV28 and TRBJ2-7, reads DVKVTQSSRYLVKRTGEKVFLECVQDMDHENMFWYRQDPGLGLRLIYFSYDVKMKEKGDIPEGYSVSREKKERFSLILESASTNQTSMYLCASSRDREIDEQYFGPGTRLTVT.

The genes are TRBV7-2 and TRBJ2-2; TRBD1 matches at 7 bases. The CDR3 consists of 15 residues. Per the germline V gene, CDR1 is SGHTA and CDR2 is FQGNSA. J gave up 3 bases and V 3 bases, and 4 bases lay outside the gene matches. The CDR3 loop reads CASSFRQGDTGELFF. CDR3 DNA sequence: TGTGCCAGCAGCTTCCGACAGGGTGACACCGGGGAGCTGTTTTTT.

The V gene is TRBV4-2, the J gene TRBJ1-4, with a tentative D call TRBD1 (5 bases). The V and J ends lost 1 base and 7 bases respectively, with 13 bases between them. CDR3 length: 15 residues. CDR1 is LGHNA and CDR2 is YNFKEQ in the germline V gene. The CDR3 loop reads CASSQGYGAIEKLFF. In nucleotides, the CDR3 is TGTGCCAGCAGCCAAGGGTATGGGGCAATTGAAAAACTGTTTTTT.

CDR3 amino acids: CASSLDFPTVNEQFF. In DNA form, the CDR3 reads TGTGCCAGCAGCTTAGATTTCCCGACAGTAAATGAGCAGTTCTTC. The rearrangement links TRBV7-2 to TRBJ2-1; possible D gene TRBD1, 5 bases. The CDR3 loop spans 15 amino acids. Trimming removed 1 base from V and 7 bases from J, with 14 bases in between. The germline CDR1 and CDR2 sequences are SGHTA and FQGNSA. Variable domain in full (rest from reference TRBV7-2 and TRBJ2-1): GAGVSQSPSNKVTEKGKDVELRCDPISGHTALYWYRQSLGQGLEFLIYFQGNSAPDKSGLPSDRFSAERTGGSVSTLTIQRTQQEDSAVYLCASSLDFPTVNEQFFGPGTRLTVL.

This rearrangement joins TRBV7-9 to TRBJ1-2; tentative D call: TRBD1 (6 bases). The length of the CDR3 is 13 residues. The V end lost 5 bases, the J end lost 5 bases, and 12 bases lay between the germline ends. The germline V gene has CDR1 SEHNR and CDR2 FQNEAQ (reference sequence). The CDR3 reads CASSRGQLYGYTF. CDR3 in DNA: TGTGCCAGCAGCCGCGGACAGCTTTATGGCTACACCTTC. Using reference TRBV7-9 and TRBJ1-2 for the parts outside the CDR3, the full variable domain is DTGVSQNPRHKITKRGQNVTFRCDPISEHNRLYWYRQTLGQGPEFLTYFQNEAQLEKSRLLSDRFSAERPKGSFSTLEIQRTEQGDSAMYLCASSRGQLYGYTFGSGTRLTVV.

The CDR3 DNA reads as TGTGCCAGCAGCTCCTTTAAGCTGAGCTCCTATAATTCACCCCTCCACTTT. It translates to CASSSFKLSSYNSPLHF. The chain couples TRBV11-2 to TRBJ1-6; D remains ambiguous. Per germline, CDR1 SGHAT and CDR2 FQNNGV. This CDR3 region has 17 residues. V was pared by 4 bases and J by 0 bases, with 13 bases between.

The CDR3 region has the DNA TGTGCCAGCAGCTTAGTGGGGGCGTCGAACACCGGGGAGCTGTTTTTT. This gives the protein CASSLVGASNTGELFF. This chain connects TRBV7-2 to TRBJ2-2; D might be TRBD1 (6 bases). The V end was cut by 1 base, the J end by 0 bases, with 9 bases between. There are 16 residues in the CDR3. The germline V gene encodes CDR1 SGHTA and CDR2 FQGNSA.

This clone was observed many times. The gene calls are TRBV27 and TRBJ1-2; 8 nucleotides match TRBD1. Per the germline V gene, CDR1 is MNHEY and CDR2 is SMNVEV (reference sequence). J gave up 8 bases and V 0 bases, and 8 bases lay outside the gene matches. There are 15 residues in the CDR3. CDR3: CASSLSTGRGQGYTF. The CDR3 nucleotides are TGTGCCAGCAGTTTATCGACGGGCAGGGGGCAAGGCTACACCTTC.

In regard to this clone: Other DNA sequences in this sample translate to the same CDR3. V is TRBV29-1 and J is TRBJ1-1; possible D gene TRBD1, 6 bases. CDR1 is SQVTM and CDR2 is ANQGSEA in the germline V gene. Trimming stripped 0 bases from V and 4 bases from J, with 6 bases between. CDR3 length equals 12 residues. CDR3: CSVEDRGTEAFF. CDR3 bases: TGCAGCGTTGAAGACAGGGGCACTGAAGCTTTCTTT.

The V call is TRBV2, the J call TRBJ1-1; weak D call: TRBD1 (5 bases). CDR1 SNHLY and CDR2 FYNNEI come from the germline V gene. With 7 bases removed from V and 4 bases from J, the gap between germline ends came to 19 bases. This CDR3 has 15 amino acids. For the CDR3, the DNA is TGTGCCAGCATAGCCAGGGAGGCCCCGGCCACTGAAGCTTTCTTT. It codes for CASIAREAPATEAFF. Complete variable domain (other parts from reference TRBV2 and TRBJ1-1): EPEVTQTPSHQVTQMGQEVILRCVPISNHLYFYWYRQILGQKVEFLVSFYNNEISEKSEIFDDQFSVERPDGSNFTLKIRSTKLEDSAMYFCASIAREAPATEAFFGQGTRLTVV.

The V and J genes are TRBV3-1 (or the pseudogene TRBV3-2) and TRBJ2-3, with 10 nucleotides matching TRBD1. This CDR3 comprises 15 residues. V shed 6 bases, J shed 4 bases, and the junction held 7 bases outside the gene matches. Germline V lookup: CDR1 LGHDT, CDR2 YNNKEL (reference sequence). The CDR3 protein is CASRAGTGEADTQYF. CDR3 bases: TGTGCCAGCAGGGCGGGGACAGGGGAAGCAGATACGCAGTATTTT.

The chain is built from TRBV30 and TRBJ2-3, with a weak D call TRBD1 (6 bases). The germline V gene has CDR1 GTSNPN and CDR2 SVGIG (reference sequence). Trimming pared 2 bases from V and 2 bases from J, leaving 11 bases between. CDR3 length: 14 amino acids. CDR3 residues: CAWSNRAPTDTQYF. The CDR3 region has the DNA TGTGCCTGGAGTAACAGGGCCCCCACAGATACGCAGTATTTT.

The chain uses TRBV19 and TRBJ1-6, with D possibly TRBD1 on 6 matching bases. Trimming cost V 6 bases and J 5 bases, with 11 bases left between them. The germline V gene has CDR1 LNHDA and CDR2 SQIVND (reference sequence). The CDR3 is 14 amino acids. The CDR3 nucleotides read TGTGCCAGTAGAAGGAACAGGGATAATTCACCCCTCCACTTT. Residues: CASRRNRDNSPLHF. The variable domain in full, completed from reference TRBV19 and TRBJ1-6, reads DGGITQSPKYLFRKEGQNVTLSCEQNLNHDAMYWYRQDPGQGLRLIYYSQIVNDFQKGDIAEGYSVSREKKESFPLTVTSAQKNPTAFYLCASRRNRDNSPLHFGNGTRLTVT.

In its sample, this clone was seen once. The CDR3 region is CASSLQGANTEAFF. CDR3 DNA sequence: TGTGCCAGTAGTCTGCAGGGGGCGAACACTGAAGCTTTCTTT. This sequence joins TRBV19 and TRBJ1-1; TRBD1 matches at 8 bases. V shed 5 bases and J 1 base; nucleotides not matched to a gene: 3. Germline CDR1 reads LNHDA; CDR2 reads SQIVND (reference sequence). The length of the CDR3 is 14 residues.